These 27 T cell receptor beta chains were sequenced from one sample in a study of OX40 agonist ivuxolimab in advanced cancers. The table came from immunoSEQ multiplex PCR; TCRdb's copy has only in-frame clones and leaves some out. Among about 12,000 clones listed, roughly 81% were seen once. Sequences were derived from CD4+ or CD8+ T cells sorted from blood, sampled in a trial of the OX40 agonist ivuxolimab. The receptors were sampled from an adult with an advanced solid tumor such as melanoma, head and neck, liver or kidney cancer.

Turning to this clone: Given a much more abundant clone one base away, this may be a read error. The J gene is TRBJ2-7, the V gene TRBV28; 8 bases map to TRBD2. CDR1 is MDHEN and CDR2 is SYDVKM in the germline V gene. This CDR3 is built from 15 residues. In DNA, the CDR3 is TGTGCCAACAGTTTATATGGCGGGGGGCCCTACGAGCAGTACTTC. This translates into CANSLYGGGPYEQYF. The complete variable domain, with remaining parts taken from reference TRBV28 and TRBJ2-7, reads DVKVTQSSRYLVKRTGEKVFLECVQDMDHENMFWYRQDPGLGLRLIYFSYDVKMKEKGDIPEGYSVSREKKERFSLILESASTNQTSMYLCANSLYGGGPYEQYFGPGTRLTVT.

The CDR3 spells CASSKANSGRGEYF. The CDR3 coding sequence is TGTGCCAGCAGCAAAGCCAATAGCGGGAGAGGTGAGTACTTC. The chain joins TRBV21-1 to TRBJ2-7; the D call TRBD2 from the table was never checked on the DNA. TRBV21-1 is deemed a pseudogene. The CDR3 is made up of 14 amino acids.

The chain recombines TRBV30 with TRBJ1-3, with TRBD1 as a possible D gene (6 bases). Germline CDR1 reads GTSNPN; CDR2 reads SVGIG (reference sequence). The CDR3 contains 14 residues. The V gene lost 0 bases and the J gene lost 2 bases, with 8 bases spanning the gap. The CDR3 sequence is CAWSVGGAGNTIYF. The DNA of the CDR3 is TGTGCCTGGAGTGTAGGGGGGGCTGGAAACACCATATATTTT.

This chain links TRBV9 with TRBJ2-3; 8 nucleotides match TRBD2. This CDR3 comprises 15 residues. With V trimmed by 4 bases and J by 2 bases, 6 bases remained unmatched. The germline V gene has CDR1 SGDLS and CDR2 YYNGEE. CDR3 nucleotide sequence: TGTGCCAGCAGCATAAACGGGAGGGCCACAGATACGCAGTATTTT. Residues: CASSINGRATDTQYF.

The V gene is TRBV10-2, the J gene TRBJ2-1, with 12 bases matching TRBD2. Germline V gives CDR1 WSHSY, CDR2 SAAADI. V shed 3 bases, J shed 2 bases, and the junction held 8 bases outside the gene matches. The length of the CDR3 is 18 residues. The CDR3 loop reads CASSDLYASGRAYNEQFF. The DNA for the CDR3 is TGCGCCAGCAGTGATCTATATGCTAGCGGGAGGGCCTACAATGAGCAGTTCTTC.

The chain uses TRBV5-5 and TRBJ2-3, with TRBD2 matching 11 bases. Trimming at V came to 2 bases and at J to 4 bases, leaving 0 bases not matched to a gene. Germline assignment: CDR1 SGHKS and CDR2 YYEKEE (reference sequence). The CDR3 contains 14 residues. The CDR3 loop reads CASSLLAGADTQYF. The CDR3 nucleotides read TGTGCCAGCAGCTTACTAGCGGGAGCAGATACGCAGTATTTT. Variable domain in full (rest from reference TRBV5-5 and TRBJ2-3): DAGVTQSPTHLIKTRGQQVTLRCSPISGHKSVSWYQQVLGQGPQFIFQYYEKEERGRGNFPDRFSARQFPNYSSELNVNALLLGDSALYLCASSLLAGADTQYFGPGTRLTVL.

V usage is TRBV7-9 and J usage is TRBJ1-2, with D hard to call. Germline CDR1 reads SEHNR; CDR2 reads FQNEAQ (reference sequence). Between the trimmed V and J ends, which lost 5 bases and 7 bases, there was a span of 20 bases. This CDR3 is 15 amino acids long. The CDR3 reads CASSPPFVGEGGYTF. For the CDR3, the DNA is TGTGCCAGCAGCCCCCCTTTTGTGGGTGAAGGTGGCTACACCTTC.

The CDR3 loop reads CASSYGQFQETQYF. CDR3 sequence (DNA): TGTGCCAGCAGTTACGGGCAGTTCCAAGAGACCCAGTACTTC. The V call is TRBV6-5, the J call TRBJ2-5; no clear D. Deletions cut 2 bases from V and 1 base from J, with 8 bases between. This CDR3 has 14 residues. Germline loops: CDR1 MNHEY, CDR2 SVGAGI.

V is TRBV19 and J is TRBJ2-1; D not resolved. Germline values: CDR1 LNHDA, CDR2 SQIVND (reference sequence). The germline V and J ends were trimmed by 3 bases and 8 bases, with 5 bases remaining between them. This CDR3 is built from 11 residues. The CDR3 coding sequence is TGTGCCAGTAGTATGGGATATGAGCAGTTCTTC. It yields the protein CASSMGYEQFF.

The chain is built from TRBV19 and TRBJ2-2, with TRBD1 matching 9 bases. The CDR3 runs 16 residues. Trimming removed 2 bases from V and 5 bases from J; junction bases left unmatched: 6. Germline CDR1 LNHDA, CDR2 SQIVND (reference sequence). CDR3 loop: CASSILIQGATGELFF. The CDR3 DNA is TGTGCCAGTAGTATATTGATACAGGGGGCAACCGGGGAGCTGTTTTTT. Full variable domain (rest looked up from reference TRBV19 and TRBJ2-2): DGGITQSPKYLFRKEGQNVTLSCEQNLNHDAMYWYRQDPGQGLRLIYYSQIVNDFQKGDIAEGYSVSREKKESFPLTVTSAQKNPTAFYLCASSILIQGATGELFFGEGSRLTVL.

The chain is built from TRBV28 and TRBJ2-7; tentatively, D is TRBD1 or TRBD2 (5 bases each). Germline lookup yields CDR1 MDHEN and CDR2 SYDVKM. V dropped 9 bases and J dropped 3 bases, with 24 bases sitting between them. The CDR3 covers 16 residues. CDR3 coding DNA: TGTGCCAGTTTTACCGGGACCCAGAACGCCTACTACGAGCAGTACTTC. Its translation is CASFTGTQNAYYEQYF.

DNA of the CDR3: TGTGCCAGTAGTATCCTTCCGGTCAGCACCGCAACTAATGAAAAACTGTTTTTT. Its protein is CASSILPVSTATNEKLFF. This chain connects TRBV19 to TRBJ1-4, with D unresolved. Germline CDR1 is LNHDA and CDR2 is SQIVND (reference sequence). This CDR3 region has 18 residues. V was trimmed by 3 bases and J by 0 bases, leaving 17 bases between them.

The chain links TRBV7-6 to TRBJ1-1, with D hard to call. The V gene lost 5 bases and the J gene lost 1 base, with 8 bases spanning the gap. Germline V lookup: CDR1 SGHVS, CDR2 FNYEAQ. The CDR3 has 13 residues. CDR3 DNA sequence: TGTGCCAGCAGCCCGAGTGGGAACACTGAAGCTTTCTTT. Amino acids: CASSPSGNTEAFF.

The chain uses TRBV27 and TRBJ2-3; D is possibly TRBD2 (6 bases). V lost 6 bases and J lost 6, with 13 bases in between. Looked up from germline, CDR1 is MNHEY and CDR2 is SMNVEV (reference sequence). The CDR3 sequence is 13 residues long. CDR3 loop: CASRTGAVDTQYF. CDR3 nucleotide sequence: TGTGCCAGCAGGACGGGAGCGGTGGATACGCAGTATTTT.

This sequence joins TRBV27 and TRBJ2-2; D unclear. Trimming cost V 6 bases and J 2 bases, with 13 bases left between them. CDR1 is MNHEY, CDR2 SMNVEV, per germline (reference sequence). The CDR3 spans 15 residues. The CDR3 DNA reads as TGTGCCAGCAGAACCGGACCATCTAACACCGGGGAGCTGTTTTTT. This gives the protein CASRTGPSNTGELFF.

This CDR3 is CASSLSGGQNTEAFF. In nucleotides, the CDR3 is TGTGCCAGCAGTTTATCGGGGGGGCAAAACACTGAAGCTTTCTTT. The chain uses TRBV27 and TRBJ1-1; D is perhaps TRBD1 (6 bases). Per germline, CDR1 MNHEY and CDR2 SMNVEV (reference sequence). The CDR3 totals 15 residues. V was clipped by 0 bases and J by 2 bases, with 10 bases between them.

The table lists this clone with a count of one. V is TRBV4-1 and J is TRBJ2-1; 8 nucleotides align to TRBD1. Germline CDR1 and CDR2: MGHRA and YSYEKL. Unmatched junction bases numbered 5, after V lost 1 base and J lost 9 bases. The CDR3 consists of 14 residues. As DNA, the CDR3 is TGCGCCAGCAGCCAAGGGACAGGGTATACTGAGCAGTTCTTC. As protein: CASSQGTGYTEQFF.

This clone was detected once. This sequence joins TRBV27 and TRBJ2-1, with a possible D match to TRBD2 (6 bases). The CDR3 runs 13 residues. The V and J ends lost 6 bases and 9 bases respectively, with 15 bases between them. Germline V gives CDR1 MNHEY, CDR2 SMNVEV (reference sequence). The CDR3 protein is CASSSPAGSEQFF. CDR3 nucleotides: TGTGCCAGCAGCTCTCCGGCGGGGAGTGAGCAGTTCTTC.

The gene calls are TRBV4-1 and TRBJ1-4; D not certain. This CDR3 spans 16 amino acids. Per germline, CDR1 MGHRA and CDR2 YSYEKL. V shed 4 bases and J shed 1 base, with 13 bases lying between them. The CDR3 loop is CASSPRGYQTNEKLFF. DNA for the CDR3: TGCGCCAGCAGCCCGCGCGGGTACCAAACTAATGAAAAACTGTTTTTT.

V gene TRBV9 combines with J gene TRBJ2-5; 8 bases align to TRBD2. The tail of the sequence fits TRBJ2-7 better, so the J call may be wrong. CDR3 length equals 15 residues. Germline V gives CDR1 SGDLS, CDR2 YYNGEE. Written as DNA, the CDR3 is TGTGCCAGCAGTGCTTCGGGAGGGCCCCTCTACGAGCAGTACTTC. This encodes CASSASGGPLYEQYF.

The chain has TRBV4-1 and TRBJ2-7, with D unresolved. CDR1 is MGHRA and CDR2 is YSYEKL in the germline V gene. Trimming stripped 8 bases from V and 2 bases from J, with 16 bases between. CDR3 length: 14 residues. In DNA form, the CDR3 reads TGCGCCAGCGGACCCAAGGCGGACCCCTACGAGCAGTACTTC. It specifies CASGPKADPYEQYF.

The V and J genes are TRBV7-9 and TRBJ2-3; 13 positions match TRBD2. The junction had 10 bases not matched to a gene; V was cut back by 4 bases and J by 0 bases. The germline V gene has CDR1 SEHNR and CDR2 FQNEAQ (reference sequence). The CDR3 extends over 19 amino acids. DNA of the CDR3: TGTGCCAGCAGCTCCCCGGGACTAGCGGGATCTTATAGCACAGATACGCAGTATTTT. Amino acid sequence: CASSSPGLAGSYSTDTQYF. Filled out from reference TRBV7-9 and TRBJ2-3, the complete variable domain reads DTGVSQNPRHKITKRGQNVTFRCDPISEHNRLYWYRQTLGQGPEFLTYFQNEAQLEKSRLLSDRFSAERPKGSFSTLEIQRTEQGDSAMYLCASSSPGLAGSYSTDTQYFGPGTRLTVL.

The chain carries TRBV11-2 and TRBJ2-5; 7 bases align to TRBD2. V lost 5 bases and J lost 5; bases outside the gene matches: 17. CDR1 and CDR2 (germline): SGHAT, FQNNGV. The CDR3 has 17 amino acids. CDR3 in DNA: TGTGCCAGCAGCGAGATAGAGACAAGACGGGGGGAGGAGACCCAGTACTTC. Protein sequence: CASSEIETRRGEETQYF.

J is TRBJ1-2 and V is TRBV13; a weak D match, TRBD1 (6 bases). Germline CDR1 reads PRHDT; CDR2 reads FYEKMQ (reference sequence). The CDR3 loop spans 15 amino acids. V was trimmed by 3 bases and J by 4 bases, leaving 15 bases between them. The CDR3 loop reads CASSFSTGGGYGYTF. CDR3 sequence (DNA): TGTGCCAGCAGCTTTTCGACAGGAGGGGGCTATGGCTACACCTTC.

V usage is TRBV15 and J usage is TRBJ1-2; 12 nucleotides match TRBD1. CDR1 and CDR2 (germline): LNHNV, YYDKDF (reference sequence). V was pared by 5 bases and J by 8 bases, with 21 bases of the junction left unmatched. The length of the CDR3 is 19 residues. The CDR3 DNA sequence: TGTGCCACCAGCGGTGGGGTCCGACCGGGACAGGGGGCTGGCGGGGGCTACACCTTC. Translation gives CATSGGVRPGQGAGGGYTF.

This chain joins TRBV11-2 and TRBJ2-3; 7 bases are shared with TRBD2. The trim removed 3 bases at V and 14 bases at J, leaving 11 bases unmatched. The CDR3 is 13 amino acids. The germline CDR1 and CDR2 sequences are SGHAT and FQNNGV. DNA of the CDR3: TGTGCCAGCAGCTTCTCTAATATTTGGGAGGGGTATTTT. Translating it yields CASSFSNIWEGYF.

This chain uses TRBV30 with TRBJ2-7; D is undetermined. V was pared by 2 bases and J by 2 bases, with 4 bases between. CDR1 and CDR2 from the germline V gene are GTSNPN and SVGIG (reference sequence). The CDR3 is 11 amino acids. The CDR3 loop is CAWSQAYEQYF. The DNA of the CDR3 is TGTGCCTGGAGTCAAGCCTACGAGCAGTACTTC.